Following are 22 T cell receptor beta chains from one sample sequenced in a study of control samples from healthy donors and cancer patients. Assay used: immunoSEQ multiplex PCR; TCRdb lists only in-frame clones, some missing. The table includes about 190,000 clones, 90% to 95% detected once. Source material: blood. These receptor sequences come from a man younger than 40 in good health.

The gene calls are TRBV6-2 or TRBV6-3 and TRBJ2-3, with 8 positions matching TRBD1. CDR3 length: 16 residues. The germline CDR1 and CDR2 sequences are MNHEY and SVGEGT. Losses at the gene ends were 0 bases for V and 2 bases for J; bases not matched to a gene: 4. The CDR3 spells CASSYSGTGPTDTQYF. CDR3 coding DNA: TGTGCCAGCAGTTACTCGGGGACAGGACCCACAGATACGCAGTATTTT.

This sequence joins TRBV15 and TRBJ2-1; TRBD1 matches 7 bases. This CDR3 region has 17 residues. CDR1 is LNHNV and CDR2 is YYDKDF in the germline V gene (reference sequence). J lost 6 bases, V lost 3 bases, and 14 bases had no gene match. Here the CDR3 DNA reads TGTGCCACCAGCAGTGCTCCGACAGGGTATTTGGGCAATGAGCAGTTCTTC. It yields the protein CATSSAPTGYLGNEQFF.

This clone was seen more than once but under ten times. The chain's CDR3 is CASSLVGARSPIYF. The CDR3 DNA reads TGTGCCAGCAGCTTGGTGGGGGCGCGAAGCCCCATATATTTT. The V and J genes are TRBV5-6 and TRBJ1-3; tentative D call: TRBD1 (6 bases). Trimming stripped 0 bases from V and 11 bases from J, with 15 bases between. CDR1 is SGHDT, CDR2 YYEEEE, per germline. The CDR3 is 14 amino acids.

CDR3 nucleotide sequence: TGTGCCAGCCAGGACAAAGCCTACGAGCAGTACTTC. It specifies CASQDKAYEQYF. The chain is built from TRBV11-2 and TRBJ2-7; D is perhaps TRBD1 (5 bases). The V end was cut by 8 bases, the J end by 2 bases, with 10 bases between. Germline lookup yields CDR1 SGHAT and CDR2 FQNNGV. The CDR3 extends over 12 amino acids. Based on the CDR3 plus reference TRBV11-2 and TRBJ2-7, the full variable domain is EAGVAQSPRYKIIEKRQSVAFWCNPISGHATLYWYQQILGQGPKLLIQFQNNGVVDDSQLPKDRFSAERLKGVDSTLKIQPAKLEDSAVYLCASQDKAYEQYFGPGTRLTVT.

In the case of this clone: At one end the junction does not follow the germline gene, possibly because of a read error. The same CDR3 also results from other DNA sequences found in this sample. The genes are TRBV3-1 (or the pseudogene TRBV3-2) and TRBJ2-5, with 9 bases matching TRBD1. The germline V gene encodes CDR1 LGHDT and CDR2 YNNKEL (reference sequence). CDR3 length equals 15 residues. The CDR3 nucleotides are TGTGCCAGCAGCATCGGGACAGGGTACCAGGAGACCCAGTACTTC. Translating it yields CASSIGTGYQETQYF.

The chain carries TRBV3-1 (or the pseudogene TRBV3-2) and TRBJ2-3; maybe TRBD2 (6 bases). The CDR3 runs to 13 residues. The ends were cut back, 1 base at V and 8 bases at J, with 10 bases in the middle. Germline V gives CDR1 LGHDT, CDR2 YNNKEL (reference sequence). This CDR3 reads CASSQVATSTQYF. CDR3 DNA sequence: TGTGCCAGCAGCCAAGTTGCGACTAGTACGCAGTATTTT.

The genes are TRBV21-1 and TRBJ1-3; TRBD1, the D gene given by the table, was not confirmed from the DNA. TRBV21-1 is an annotated pseudogene. The CDR3 covers 18 residues. The CDR3 spells CASSKAILRGPSGNTIYF. For the CDR3, the DNA is TGTGCCAGCAGCAAAGCAATCCTCAGGGGGCCCTCTGGAAACACCATATATTTT.

The chain uses TRBV30 and TRBJ1-5, with D uncertain. Germline-derived CDR1 and CDR2 are GTSNPN and SVGIG (reference sequence). This CDR3 is 14 amino acids long. Trimming cost V 1 base and J 9 bases, with 16 bases left between them. The CDR3 loop reads CAWSAREASLPQHF. CDR3 DNA sequence: TGTGCCTGGAGTGCCCGGGAAGCATCATTGCCCCAGCATTTT.

This chain uses TRBV30 with TRBJ1-1; D possibly corresponds to TRBD1 (6 bases). Germline CDR1 and CDR2: GTSNPN and SVGIG (reference sequence). The CDR3 is 16 amino acids. The germline V and J ends were trimmed by 2 bases and 0 bases, with 16 bases remaining between them. CDR3 sequence reads: CAWSLGGPRMNTEAFF. The CDR3 nucleotides are TGTGCCTGGAGTTTAGGGGGGCCCAGAATGAACACTGAAGCTTTCTTT. The full variable domain, completed using reference TRBV30 and TRBJ1-1, is SQTIHQWPATLVQPVGSPLSLECTVEGTSNPNLYWYRQAAGRGLQLLFYSVGIGQISSEVPQNLSASRPQDRQFILSSKKLLLSDSGFYLCAWSLGGPRMNTEAFFGQGTRLTVV.

The gene calls are TRBV5-6 and TRBJ2-3, with D unclear. The germline CDR1 and CDR2 sequences are SGHDT and YYEEEE. CDR3 size: 13 residues. Between the trimmed V and J ends, which lost 6 bases and 1 base, there was a span of 9 bases. CDR3 nucleotide sequence: TGTGCCAGCAACCCAGTAGGCACAGATACGCAGTATTTT. Amino acids: CASNPVGTDTQYF.

Concerning this clone: The sample holds other DNA sequences that translate to the same CDR3. This chain links TRBV6-5 with TRBJ1-2; D might be TRBD1 (6 bases). The V end lost 0 bases, the J end lost 4 bases, and 12 bases lay between the germline ends. The CDR3 length is 15 residues. The germline V gene encodes CDR1 MNHEY and CDR2 SVGAGI. The CDR3 is CASSYSGRDTYGYTF. The CDR3 nucleotides are TGTGCCAGCAGTTACTCTGGCCGGGACACCTATGGCTACACCTTC.

The chain couples TRBV23-1 to TRBJ1-2; TRBD1 is a possible D gene (5 bases). TRBV23-1 is identified as an open reading frame with a role that is uncertain. Trimming shortened V by 4 bases and J by 4 bases, and 13 bases separated the two germline ends. The CDR3 loop spans 14 amino acids. The CDR3 DNA follows: TGCGCCAGCAGTCGAGGCAGGGTGGTCTATGGCTACACCTTC. Translated: CASSRGRVVYGYTF.

This chain joins TRBV30 and TRBJ2-7; D may be TRBD2 (6 bases). Deletions cut 0 bases from V and 6 bases from J, with 12 bases between. From germline, CDR1 is GTSNPN and CDR2 SVGIG (reference sequence). The CDR3 has 13 residues. Here the CDR3 DNA reads TGTGCCTGGAGTGTAGAGGGGAGGACCGAGCAGTACTTC. This encodes CAWSVEGRTEQYF.

This chain uses TRBV27 with TRBJ1-6; no reliable D call. The germline V gene encodes CDR1 MNHEY and CDR2 SMNVEV (reference sequence). The CDR3 sequence is 16 residues long. Between the trimmed V and J ends, which lost 0 bases and 0 bases, there was a span of 6 bases. The CDR3 loop reads CASSLSGSSYNSPLHF. DNA for the CDR3: TGTGCCAGCAGTTTATCAGGGAGCTCCTATAATTCACCCCTCCACTTT.

V gene TRBV25-1 combines with J gene TRBJ2-7; D is unclear. Germline assignment: CDR1 MGHDK and CDR2 SYGVNS. CDR3 length: 14 amino acids. V gave up 6 bases and J gave up 6 bases, with 18 bases separating them. CDR3 nucleotide sequence: TGTGCCAGCAGGCCCATCGGCGCAGCAAGCGAGCAGTACTTC. Translated, it gives CASRPIGAASEQYF.

This clone has only one observation. The chain joins TRBV6-1 to TRBJ1-5; D call uncertain. The germline V gene encodes CDR1 MNHNS and CDR2 SASEGT. V lost 3 bases to trimming and J lost 1 base, with 4 bases between them. The CDR3 spans 13 residues. This chain's CDR3 is CASSDRSNQPQHF. In DNA, the CDR3 is TGTGCCAGCAGTGACAGGAGCAATCAGCCCCAGCATTTT.

The chain has TRBV12-3 or TRBV12-4 and TRBJ1-1; the D is unclear. Deletions cut 0 bases from V and 10 bases from J, with 12 bases between. The CDR3 consists of 13 residues. Here the CDR3 DNA reads TGTGCCAGCAGTTTAGCCCCATGGCAGGCAGCTTTCTTT. Its translation: CASSLAPWQAAFF.

The rearrangement links TRBV30 to TRBJ1-5; D possibly corresponds to TRBD1 (6 bases). Germline V gene sequence: CDR1 GTSNPN, CDR2 SVGIG (reference sequence). V was shortened by 3 bases and J by 6 bases, with 15 bases between the two germline ends. CDR3 length: 14 amino acids. Here the CDR3 reads CAWSPNRVGQPQHF. As DNA, the CDR3 is TGTGCCTGGAGCCCTAACAGGGTAGGTCAGCCCCAGCATTTT.

The chain has TRBV4-2 and TRBJ1-2; 7 nucleotides line up with TRBD1. The CDR3 is made up of 15 amino acids. Germline V lookup: CDR1 LGHNA, CDR2 YNFKEQ. The V and J ends lost 1 base and 0 bases, in that order; junction bases with no gene match: 2. The CDR3 nucleotides read TGTGCCAGCAGCCAAGCTGGGACAGCTAACTATGGCTACACCTTC. Translating it yields CASSQAGTANYGYTF.

CDR3 region: CASSLGSSGVNEQFF. CDR3 coding DNA: TGTGCCAGCAGCTTAGGGTCTAGCGGGGTCAATGAGCAGTTCTTC. The gene calls are TRBV11-3 and TRBJ2-1; 9 positions match TRBD2. J was trimmed by 6 bases and V by 1 base; bases with no gene match: 4. This CDR3 contains 15 residues. Looked up from germline, CDR1 is SGHNT and CDR2 is YENEEA.

V and J are TRBV6-6 and TRBJ2-1; 10 bases line up with TRBD1. Germline V gene data show CDR1 as MNHNY and CDR2 as SVGAGI (reference sequence). V shed 4 bases, J shed 10 bases, and the junction held 4 bases outside the gene matches. The CDR3 is 13 residues long. In DNA form, the CDR3 reads TGTGCCAGCAGTTCTGACAGGGGGCTCGAGCAGTTCTTC. Its translation: CASSSDRGLEQFF.

The chain has TRBV4-1 and TRBJ2-7; D is uncertain. Germline V gene data show CDR1 as MGHRA and CDR2 as YSYEKL. CDR3 length: 14 residues. Trimming pared 0 bases from V and 4 bases from J, leaving 10 bases between. The CDR3 DNA reads TGCGCCAGCAGCCAAGAGTTCGGTGCTTACGAGCAGTACTTC. It encodes CASSQEFGAYEQYF.